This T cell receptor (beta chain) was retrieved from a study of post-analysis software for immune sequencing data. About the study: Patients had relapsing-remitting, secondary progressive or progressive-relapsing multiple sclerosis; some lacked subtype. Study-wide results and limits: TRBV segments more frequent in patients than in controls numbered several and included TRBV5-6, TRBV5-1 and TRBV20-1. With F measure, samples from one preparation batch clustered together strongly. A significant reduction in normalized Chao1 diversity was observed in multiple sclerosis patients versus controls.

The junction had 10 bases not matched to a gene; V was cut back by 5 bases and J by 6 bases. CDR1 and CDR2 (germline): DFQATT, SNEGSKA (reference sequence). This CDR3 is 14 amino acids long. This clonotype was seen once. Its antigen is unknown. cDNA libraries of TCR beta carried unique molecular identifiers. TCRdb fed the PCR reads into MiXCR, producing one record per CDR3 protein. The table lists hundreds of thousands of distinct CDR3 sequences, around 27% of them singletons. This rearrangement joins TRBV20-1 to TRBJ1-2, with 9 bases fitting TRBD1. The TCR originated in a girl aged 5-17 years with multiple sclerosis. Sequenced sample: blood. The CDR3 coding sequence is TGCAGTGCTGATAACGGACAGGGGTTCGATGGCTACACCTTC. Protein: CSADNGQGFDGYTF.